This T cell receptor beta chain was documented in a study of shared clonotypes between healthy human individuals. The germline CDR1 and CDR2 sequences are SEHNR and FQNEAQ (reference sequence). CDR3 length equals 17 residues. The ends were cut back, 3 bases at V and 5 bases at J, with 22 bases in the middle. Study-wide results and caveats: Among donors, clonotype sharing was expected to be affected by sequencing depth.

Here immunoSEQ multiplex PCR was the method, and the copy in TCRdb shows in-frame clones only, minus some. The sample holds 2.5 million or so clones, around nine tenths seen once. This clone was observed a single time. The antigen is undetermined. Material for sequencing was naive CD4+ T cells sorted from blood. Stated subset: CD45RA+ positively selected. The source is a man between 18 and 29 years old in good health. This chain connects TRBV7-9 to TRBJ2-5; TRBD1 is a possible D gene (5 bases). This CDR3 is CASSLVSWQGKGETQYF. Here the CDR3 DNA reads TGTGCCAGCAGCTTGGTCTCCTGGCAGGGAAAGGGGGAGACCCAGTACTTC.